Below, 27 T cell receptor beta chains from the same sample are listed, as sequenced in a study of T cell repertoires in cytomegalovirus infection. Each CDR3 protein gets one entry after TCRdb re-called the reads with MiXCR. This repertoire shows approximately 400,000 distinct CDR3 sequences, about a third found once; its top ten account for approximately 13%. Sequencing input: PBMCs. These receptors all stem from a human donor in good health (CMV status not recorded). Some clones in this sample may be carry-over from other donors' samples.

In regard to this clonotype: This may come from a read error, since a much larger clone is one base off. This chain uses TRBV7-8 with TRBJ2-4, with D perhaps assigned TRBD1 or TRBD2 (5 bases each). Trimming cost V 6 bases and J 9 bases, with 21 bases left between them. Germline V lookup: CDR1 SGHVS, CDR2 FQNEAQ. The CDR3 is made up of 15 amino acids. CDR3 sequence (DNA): TGTGCCAGCAGAGCTACCCGGGACCGAAAGGGCATTCAGTACTTC. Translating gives CASRATRDRKGIQYF. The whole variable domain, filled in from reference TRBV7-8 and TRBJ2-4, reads GAGVSQSPRYKVAKRGQDVALRCDPISGHVSLFWYQQALGQGPEFLTYFQNEAQLDKSGLPSDRFFAERPEGSVSTLKIQRTQQEDSAVYLCASRATRDRKGIQYFGAGTRLSVL.

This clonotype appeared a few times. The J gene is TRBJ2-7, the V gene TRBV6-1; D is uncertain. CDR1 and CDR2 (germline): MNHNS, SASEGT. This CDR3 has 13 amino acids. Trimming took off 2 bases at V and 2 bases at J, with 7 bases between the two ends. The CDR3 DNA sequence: TGTGCCAGCAGTGAATCATCAGCCTACGAGCAGTACTTC. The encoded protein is CASSESSAYEQYF.

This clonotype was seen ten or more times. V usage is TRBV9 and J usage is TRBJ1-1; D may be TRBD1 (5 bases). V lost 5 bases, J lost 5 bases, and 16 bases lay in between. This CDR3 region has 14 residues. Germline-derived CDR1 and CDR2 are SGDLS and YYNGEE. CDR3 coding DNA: TGTGCCAGCAGTCACACTCAGGGAGGGACTGAAGCTTTCTTT. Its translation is CASSHTQGGTEAFF.

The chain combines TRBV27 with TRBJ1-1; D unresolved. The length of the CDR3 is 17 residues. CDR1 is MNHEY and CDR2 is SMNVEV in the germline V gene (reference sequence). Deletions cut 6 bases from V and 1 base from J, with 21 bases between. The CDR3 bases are TGTGCCAGCAGAGATCCGGGGAAAGCAGCTGGGAACACTGAAGCTTTCTTT. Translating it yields CASRDPGKAAGNTEAFF.

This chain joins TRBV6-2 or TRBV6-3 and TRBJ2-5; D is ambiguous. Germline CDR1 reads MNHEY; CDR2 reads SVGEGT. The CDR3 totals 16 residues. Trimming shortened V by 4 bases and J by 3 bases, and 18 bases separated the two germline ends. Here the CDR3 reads CASSSIKDEKEETQYF. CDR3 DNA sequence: TGTGCCAGCAGTTCAATCAAGGACGAGAAAGAAGAGACCCAGTACTTC.

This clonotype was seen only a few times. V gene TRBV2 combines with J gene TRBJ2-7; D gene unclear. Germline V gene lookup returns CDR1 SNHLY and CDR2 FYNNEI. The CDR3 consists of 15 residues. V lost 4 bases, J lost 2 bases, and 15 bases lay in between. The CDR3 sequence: CASSVAERVTYEQYF. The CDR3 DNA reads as TGTGCCAGCAGTGTGGCCGAAAGGGTCACCTACGAGCAGTACTTC.

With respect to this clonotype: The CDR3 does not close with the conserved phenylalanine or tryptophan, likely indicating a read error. This CDR3 reads CVSTQTGGGDTQYG. CDR3 DNA: TGTGTCAGCACACAAACGGGGGGGGGAGATACTCAGTATGGT. The gene calls are TRBV7-2 and TRBJ2-3; 8 nucleotides agree with TRBD2. Germline V lookup: CDR1 SGHTA, CDR2 FQGNSA. This CDR3 has 14 residues.

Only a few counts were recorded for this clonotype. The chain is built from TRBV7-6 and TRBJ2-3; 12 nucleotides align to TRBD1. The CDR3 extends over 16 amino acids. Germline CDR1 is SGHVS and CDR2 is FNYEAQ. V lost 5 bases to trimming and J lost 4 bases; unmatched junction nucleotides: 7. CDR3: CASSNPGTGGPDTQYF. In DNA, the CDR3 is TGTGCCAGCAGCAATCCGGGGACAGGGGGCCCAGATACGCAGTATTTT.

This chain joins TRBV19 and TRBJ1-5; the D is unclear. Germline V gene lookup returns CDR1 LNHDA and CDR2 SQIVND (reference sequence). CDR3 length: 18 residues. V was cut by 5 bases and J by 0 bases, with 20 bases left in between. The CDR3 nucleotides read TGTGCCAGTAGTTCCTCGGGGATTGGAGGCTATAGCAATCAGCCCCAGCATTTT. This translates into CASSSSGIGGYSNQPQHF.

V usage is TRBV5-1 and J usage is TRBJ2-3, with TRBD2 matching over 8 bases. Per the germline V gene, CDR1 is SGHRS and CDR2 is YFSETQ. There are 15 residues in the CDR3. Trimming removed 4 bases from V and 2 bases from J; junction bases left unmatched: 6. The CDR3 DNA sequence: TGCGCCAGCAGCGCGGCGGGGGGTTCCACAGATACGCAGTATTTT. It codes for CASSAAGGSTDTQYF.

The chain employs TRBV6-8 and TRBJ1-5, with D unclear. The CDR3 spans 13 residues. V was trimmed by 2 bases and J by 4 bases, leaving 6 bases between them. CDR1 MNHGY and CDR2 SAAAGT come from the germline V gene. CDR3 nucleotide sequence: TGTGCCAGCAGTTACCAGTATAATCAGCCCCAGCATTTT. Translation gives CASSYQYNQPQHF.

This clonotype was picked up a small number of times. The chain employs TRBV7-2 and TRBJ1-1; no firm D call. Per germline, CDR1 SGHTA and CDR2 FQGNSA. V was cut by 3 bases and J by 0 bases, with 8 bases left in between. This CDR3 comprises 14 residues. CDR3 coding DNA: TGTGCCAGCAGCTTTGAGCCATTGAACACTGAAGCTTTCTTT. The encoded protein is CASSFEPLNTEAFF.

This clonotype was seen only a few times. CDR3 sequence reads: CASSLDRPMGTEAFF. CDR3 nucleotides: TGCGCCAGCAGCTTGGACAGGCCAATGGGCACTGAAGCTTTCTTT. The chain is built from TRBV5-1 and TRBJ1-1; a possible D gene is TRBD1 (5 bases). The V gene lost 0 bases and the J gene lost 4 bases, with 13 bases spanning the gap. The CDR3 runs to 15 residues. The germline V gene encodes CDR1 SGHRS and CDR2 YFSETQ.

In DNA, the CDR3 is TGTGCCACCAGCCCTAATAACAATGAGCAGTTCTTC. Protein product: CATSPNNNEQFF. V gene TRBV15 combines with J gene TRBJ2-1; D unclear. Germline CDR1 LNHNV, CDR2 YYDKDF (reference sequence). The CDR3 runs 12 residues. V gave up 5 bases and J gave up 5 bases, with 7 bases separating them.

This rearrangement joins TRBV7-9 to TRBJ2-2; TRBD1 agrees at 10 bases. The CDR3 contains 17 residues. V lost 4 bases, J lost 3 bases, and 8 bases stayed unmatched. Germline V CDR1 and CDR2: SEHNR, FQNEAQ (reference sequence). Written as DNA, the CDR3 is TGTGCCAGCAGCTCGAAGCAAGGGACAGGGGACACCGGGGAGCTGTTTTTT. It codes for CASSSKQGTGDTGELFF.

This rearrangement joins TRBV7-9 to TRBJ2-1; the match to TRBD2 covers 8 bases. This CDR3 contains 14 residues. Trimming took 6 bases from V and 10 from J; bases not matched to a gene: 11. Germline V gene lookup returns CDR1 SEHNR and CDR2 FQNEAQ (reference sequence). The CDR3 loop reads CASRDSGTVEEQFF. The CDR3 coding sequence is TGTGCCAGCAGAGATAGCGGGACGGTTGAGGAGCAGTTCTTC.

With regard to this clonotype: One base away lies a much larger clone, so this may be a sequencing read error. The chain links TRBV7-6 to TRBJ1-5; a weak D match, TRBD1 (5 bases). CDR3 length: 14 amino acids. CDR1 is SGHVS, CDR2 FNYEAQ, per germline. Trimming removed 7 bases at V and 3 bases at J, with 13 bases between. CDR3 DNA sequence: TGTGCCAGCATCTTGAGTGGGGCCAATCAGCCCCAGCATTTT. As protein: CASILSGANQPQHF.

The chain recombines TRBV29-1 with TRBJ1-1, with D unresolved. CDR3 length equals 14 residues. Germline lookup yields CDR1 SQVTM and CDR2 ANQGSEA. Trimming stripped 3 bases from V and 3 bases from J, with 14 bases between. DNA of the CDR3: TGCAGCGTTGAGGTGAGATACGGGCACACTGAAGCTTTCTTT. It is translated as CSVEVRYGHTEAFF.

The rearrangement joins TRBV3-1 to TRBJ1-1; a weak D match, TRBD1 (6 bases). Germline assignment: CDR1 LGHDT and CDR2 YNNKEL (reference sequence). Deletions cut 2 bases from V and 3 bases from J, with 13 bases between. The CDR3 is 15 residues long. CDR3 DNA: TGTGCCAGCAGCCAAAAGGGGGGGGCGGACACTGAAGCTTTCTTT. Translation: CASSQKGGADTEAFF.

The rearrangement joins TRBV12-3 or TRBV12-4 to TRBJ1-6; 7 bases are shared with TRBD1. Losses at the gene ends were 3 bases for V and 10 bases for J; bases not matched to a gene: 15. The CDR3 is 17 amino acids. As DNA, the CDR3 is TGTGCCAGCAGTTTTTACGCGGGACAGCAAACGGGGTCACCCCTCCACTTT. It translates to CASSFYAGQQTGSPLHF.

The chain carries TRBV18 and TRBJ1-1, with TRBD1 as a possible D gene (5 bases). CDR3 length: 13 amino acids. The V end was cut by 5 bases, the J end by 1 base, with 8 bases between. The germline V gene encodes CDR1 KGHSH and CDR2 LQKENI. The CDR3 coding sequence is TGTGCCAGCTCAGGGGCAGAGAACACTGAAGCTTTCTTT. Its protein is CASSGAENTEAFF.

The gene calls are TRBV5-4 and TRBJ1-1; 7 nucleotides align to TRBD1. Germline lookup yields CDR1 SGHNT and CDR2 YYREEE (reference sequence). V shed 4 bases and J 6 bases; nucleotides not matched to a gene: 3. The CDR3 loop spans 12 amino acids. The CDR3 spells CASSRDSAEAFF. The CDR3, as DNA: TGTGCCAGCAGCAGGGACAGCGCTGAAGCTTTCTTT.

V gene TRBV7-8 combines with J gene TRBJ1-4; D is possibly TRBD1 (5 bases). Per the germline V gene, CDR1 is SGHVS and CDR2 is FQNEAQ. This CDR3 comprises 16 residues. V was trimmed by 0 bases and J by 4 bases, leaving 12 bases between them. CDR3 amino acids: CASSLARGAGNEKLFF. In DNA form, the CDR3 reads TGTGCCAGCAGCTTAGCGCGAGGGGCGGGTAATGAAAAACTGTTTTTT. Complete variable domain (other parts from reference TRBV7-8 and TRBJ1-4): GAGVSQSPRYKVAKRGQDVALRCDPISGHVSLFWYQQALGQGPEFLTYFQNEAQLDKSGLPSDRFFAERPEGSVSTLKIQRTQQEDSAVYLCASSLARGAGNEKLFFGSGTQLSVL.

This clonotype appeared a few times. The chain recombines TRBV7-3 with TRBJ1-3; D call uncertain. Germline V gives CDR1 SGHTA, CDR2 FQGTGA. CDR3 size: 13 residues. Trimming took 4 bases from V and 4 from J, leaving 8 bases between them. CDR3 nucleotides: TGTGCCAGCAGCTCTGCCCTCGGAAACACCATATATTTT. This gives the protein CASSSALGNTIYF.

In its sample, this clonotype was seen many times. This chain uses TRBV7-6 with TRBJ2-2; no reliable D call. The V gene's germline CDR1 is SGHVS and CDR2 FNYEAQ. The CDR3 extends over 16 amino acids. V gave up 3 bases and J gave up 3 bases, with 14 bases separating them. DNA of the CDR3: TGTGCCAGCAGCTTCGGGCCCCACCCTGACACCGGGGAGCTGTTTTTT. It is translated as CASSFGPHPDTGELFF.

DNA of the CDR3: TGTGCCAGCAGCTCGCTCGGAGTGGGGGGGCCTTCGGATACGCAGTATTTT. This sequence encodes CASSSLGVGGPSDTQYF. The chain carries TRBV7-9 and TRBJ2-3, with D perhaps matching TRBD2 (7 bases). Germline CDR1 and CDR2: SEHNR and FQNEAQ (reference sequence). V dropped 4 bases and J dropped 6 bases, with 23 bases sitting between them. This CDR3 spans 17 amino acids.

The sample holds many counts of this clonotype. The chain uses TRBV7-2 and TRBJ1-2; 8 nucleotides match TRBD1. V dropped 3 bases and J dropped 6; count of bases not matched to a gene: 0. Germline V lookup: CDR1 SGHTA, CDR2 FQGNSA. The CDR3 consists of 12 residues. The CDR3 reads CASSLTGDGYTF. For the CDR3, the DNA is TGTGCCAGCAGCTTGACAGGGGATGGCTACACCTTC.